The T cell receptor (beta chain) under discussion was sequenced for a study of blood T cell repertoires in COVID-19. As for the study in general: Nucleic acid was either cDNA or gDNA, and it came from T cells, B-cell-depleted T cells, or PBMCs.

Trimming at V came to 3 bases and at J to 2 bases, leaving 7 bases not matched to a gene. This CDR3 is built from 16 residues. Looked up from germline, CDR1 is LGHNA and CDR2 is YNFKEQ. Produced via immunoSEQ multiplex PCR; TCRdb's table is partial and in-frame only. The table has 200,000 to 300,000 clones, more than 75% seen once. The chain employs TRBV4-2 and TRBJ2-1; the match to TRBD2 covers 7 bases. This clonotype was sampled from a woman in her thirties or forties with acute COVID-19. Sequenced sample: PBMCs or T cells enriched from blood (not recorded which). The chain's CDR3 is CASSHQAGPAYNEQFF. CDR3 DNA sequence: TGTGCCAGCAGCCACCAAGCGGGACCAGCCTACAATGAGCAGTTCTTC.